This T cell receptor (beta chain) was profiled in a study of metastatic and nonmetastatic thyroid tumors. Trimming took 0 bases from V and 10 from J, leaving 10 bases between them. Per the germline V gene, CDR1 is MGHRA and CDR2 is YSYEKL. The CDR3 has 14 amino acids. TCRdb recomputed clones from the PCR reads via MiXCR. Of 40,000 to 55,000 clones listed, less than 20% are singletons. This clone was recorded many times. The sample contains more than one DNA sequence encoding this CDR3. No treatment had been given to any patient before thyroid surgery. This sequence was found in a female donor with papillary thyroid cancer or a benign thyroid nodule (not recorded which). Some clones in this sample may be carry-over from other donors' samples. This chain joins TRBV4-1 and TRBJ1-6; D is ambiguous. The sequencing sample was made of blood. The CDR3 sequence is CASSQEEGRSPLHF. The CDR3 DNA is TGCGCCAGCAGCCAAGAGGAGGGAAGATCACCCCTCCACTTT.